This T cell receptor beta chain was recorded in a study of cytomegalovirus exposure and HLA in healthy donors. After removal of 6 bases from V and 2 bases from J, the junction contained 9 bases not matched to a gene. The CDR3 spans 17 residues. The germline V gene has CDR1 LNHDA and CDR2 SQIVND (reference sequence). It was with 60 Vbeta and 13 Jbeta primers that the PCR ran. Profiled with immunoSEQ multiplex PCR; TCRdb holds only in-frame clones, not every one. The repertoire includes about 150,000 clones, 82% of them detected once, and under 8% sits in the top ten. The rearrangement links TRBV19 to TRBJ2-2, with 10 bases lining up with TRBD2. Sequenced material: PBMCs. The sequence was obtained from a woman between 50 and 59 years old in good health and CMV-seropositive. CDR3: CASRNSGGSPNTGELFF. DNA of the CDR3: TGTGCCAGTAGGAATAGCGGGGGGTCACCAAACACCGGGGAGCTGTTTTTT.